This T cell receptor (beta chain) came from a study of cytomegalovirus exposure and HLA in healthy donors (dated by TCRdb to the late 2010s). Regarding the research as a whole: An earlier analysis of roughly 610 of the donors reported 276 Gb of sequence data and approximately 120 million unique TCR beta sequences obtained from about 170 million T cells. To decide whether each TCR beta V gene segment behaved as functional or pseudogenic, an earlier analysis of 587 of the donors relied on high-throughput TCR beta sequencing. The T cell repertoires of some 670 subjects were profiled by immunosequencing and related to cytomegalovirus serostatus. Class I and class II HLA loci were covered by the typing at four-digit resolution. Of the roughly 420 genotyped donors, 70% to 90% were placed in the genetic ancestry cluster associated with self-reported Caucasian donors. Donor age, sex, ethnicity and CMV serostatus were collected together with the repertoire data. Typing coverage differed by locus: A, B, C, DRB1 and DQB1 were typed in roughly 620-630 donors, DQA1 in about 510, DPA1 in some 610, and DPB1 in 472. Genome-wide SNP genotypes for about 65% of the 666 donors were used in a later genetic analysis, which treated that subset as a discovery cohort. Around 300 gigabases of sequencing data and approximately 84 million unique TCR sequences were included in an early release covering about 620 HLA-typed donors. Roughly 5 DR-DQ haplotypes were treated as single units for association and clustering because of strong linkage in the cohort. The study aimed to test whether signatures of past pathogen exposure could be identified by cataloging public T cell receptors. In addition to the first cohort of roughly 700 subjects, a separate validation cohort of 130 or so different subjects was used. In a later analysis, previously published TCR beta repertoires from more than 500 donors were re-analyzed and high-resolution HLA genotyping was added so that TCR occurrence patterns could be studied. All discovery cohort repertoires had been generated using a single sequencing platform. The later analysis used no new phenotypic data to find candidate immune exposures, relying instead on TCR beta sequences and their occurrence across donors. To predict cytomegalovirus infection status, the study brought together high-throughput TCR immunosequencing, statistical association of individual TCRs with disease status, and machine learning. Across under 500 genotyped donors of the cohort, an average of about 240,000 unique TCR beta nucleotide sequences per donor were sequenced, and around 19% of those sequences were non-productive. What the research found in general, with its limitations: The presence/absence analyses assumed that sequencing depth was roughly uniform across donors, and that assumption may not be true. According to a later genetic analysis, donors in an Asian-associated ancestry cluster had fewer N-insertions in productive TCRs than the roughly 670-donor mean. The classifier was reported to diagnose cytomegalovirus status with high specificity and sensitivity in both the original and validation cohorts. A further reported finding was that TCR beta sequences accurately predicted the HLA-A and HLA-B alleles for most subjects in the first cohort. Assigning TCR associations to individual alleles was difficult when HLA alleles, especially DR and DQ, strongly co-occurred. Several of the top co-occurrence clusters appeared to be linked to parvovirus B19, influenza, CMV and Epstein-Barr virus, according to a later analysis. Immune exposure information for the cohort was limited to CMV serostatus. In a later analysis, over 15,000 TCR beta sequences were associated with specific HLA alleles at a false discovery rate of 0.05. It was suggested by the authors that the approach could potentially be generalized to other disease states and immunological phenotypes. The cohort was sequenced for TCR beta chains only, and without alpha or paired-chain data the features that could be detected were limited. The study listed 150 to 200 TCR beta chains as associated with cytomegalovirus. Because counts were too low, approximately 15 rarely observed V segments, including chromosome 9 orphons, were excluded from the earlier analysis of some 540 of the donors. According to a later analysis, most CMV-associated TCR beta chains appeared to be HLA-restricted, and the HLA associations seemed to be driven largely by CMV exposure. In a later genetic analysis, a missense DCLRE1C variant was associated with V-gene and J-gene trimming of TCR beta chains, and the association was replicated in an independent cohort. In an earlier analysis of 500 to 650 of the donors, most TCR beta V segments appeared in productive rearrangements about 87% or about 30% of the time, broadly matching IMGT annotations. In a later analysis, HLA-associated TCR beta chains showed more clonal expansion and lower generation probabilities than non-associated chains that were equally common. Linkage disequilibrium might explain the correlated functional status among segregating V segments, but an unknown experimental factor could not be excluded. A few of the identified cytomegalovirus-associated TCR beta chains were confirmed in vitro to be specific for cytomegalovirus antigens. A later analysis found that TCR association rates varied across HLA loci, with DRB1 alleles showing the most associated TCRs and HLA-C alleles the fewest. Most TCR sequences were seen in very few donors, while some public TCRs were found in many individuals. Because some donors lacked HLA typing at each locus, the association tests relied only on the typed subset. A group of highly shared sequence variants was considered likely to be a technical artifact of the sequencing pipeline.

Libraries came from the immunoSEQ multiplex PCR assay. A mixture of 60 forward primers for TCR Vbeta segments and 13 reverse primers for TCR Jbeta segments was used in the multiplex PCR. The CDR3 region of rearranged TCR beta genes was amplified from genomic DNA by a multiplex PCR assay. Amplified TCR beta libraries were sequenced as 87-base-pair reads on the Illumina HiSeq System. Turning to the authors' computational methods: A later analysis counted about 76 million unique TCR beta chains across the 700 or so repertoires, and around 12 million of these chains were shared by at least two donors. A nearest-neighbor algorithm error-corrected the raw reads and collapsed the reads into unique sequences, merging closely related sequences to remove PCR and sequencing errors. V, D and J gene segments were assigned by aligning CDR3 sequences to IMGT reference sequences. For a sequence to be retained, at least a six-nucleotide match to both a V gene segment and a J gene segment was required. Rearrangements were classified as productive when the CDR3 lacked stop codons and remained in frame with V and J, and all other rearrangements were classified as non-productive. Following IMGT convention, CDR3 was defined as the stretch from the second conserved V-encoded cysteine to the conserved J-encoded phenylalanine. The earlier analysis of some 550 of the donors excluded any sequence lacking an unambiguous match to a single V gene segment. An earlier analysis of some 500 of the donors classified V segments as functional when productive rearrangements were above 56.7% and as segregating when the standard deviation between donors was above 5%. A statistical classification framework was built for diagnosing cytomegalovirus status from the catalog of TCR beta chain sequences. In a later analysis, V and J genes were assigned by comparing TCR nucleotide sequences against IMGT/GENE-DB human TR gene sequences. In a later analysis, CDR3 sequences and most-parsimonious VDJ recombination scenarios were assigned using the TCRdist pipeline. In a later analysis, each TCR beta chain was defined by its CDR3 amino acid sequence together with its V-gene family, and reads lacking a unique V-gene family were excluded. A later analysis removed over 500 highly shared, low-generation-probability nucleotide sequences to deal with suspected cross-contamination and a sequencing artifact. For each public chain, a later analysis derived a clonal expansion index from normalized ranks of inferred template counts within each repertoire. In a later analysis, generation probabilities were computed with a VDJ recombination model fitted to out-of-frame rearrangements, and the resulting probabilities were checked against IGoR. A later analysis scored TCR-TCR, TCR-HLA and TCR-CMV co-occurrence with hypergeometric tests, applying a repertoire-size bias correction to TCR pairs. To estimate false discovery rates, a later analysis permuted the HLA or CMV assignments 20 times. In a later analysis, co-occurring TCRs were grouped with DBSCAN, and TCRdist sequence similarity was added when clustering was performed within HLA-allele-positive subsets. Co-occurrence clustering excluded repertoires with fewer than 30,000 or more than 120,000 public chains, plus five with anomalous nucleotide sharing. TCRdb obtained this table from immuneACCESS and retained in-frame rearrangements with V and J assigned. These tables miss some clones; where compared with another copy, unresolved V genes account for less than half of the shortfall, and the remainder is unexplained. Clone size and the V and J calls come from that table; the DNA yielded D and trimming. The sample data list 150,000 to 200,000 clones, and 75% to 85% of these were observed just once. Of the sample, less than 2.5% falls within the top ten clones.

About this clone itself: The antigen this receptor binds is unknown. Nothing much larger sits one base from this clone, and base qualities are not available.

The cohort was made up of 500 to 850 healthy bone marrow donors. Cohort members were all nominally healthy when sampled, although unrecorded immune exposures were likely present. The donor was CMV seronegative and was included in the group of several hundred seronegative cohort members. A peripheral blood sample was provided by each donor, and peripheral blood mononuclear cells were used for TCR beta sequencing. Genomic DNA was extracted from the blood cell samples with the Qiagen DNeasy Blood Extraction Kit. The sequence was collected from a woman between 45 and 65 years old in good health and CMV-seronegative. Sequences were obtained from PBMCs.

CDR3 sequence: CASTEDIYSYNEQFF. Here is the DNA: TGCGCCAGCACTGAAGACATTTACTCCTACAATGAGCAGTTCTTC. The sequence is built from TRBV4-1 and TRBJ2-1; the D gene is not confidently resolved. V gives up 7 bases and J gives up 0 bases, and the segment between their germline ends measures 13 bases. The CDR1 and CDR2 encoded by the germline V gene are MGHRA and YSYEKL. The CDR3, from cysteine to phenylalanine, totals 15 residues. Just the 45-base CDR3 DNA is kept, in frame starting at base 1.